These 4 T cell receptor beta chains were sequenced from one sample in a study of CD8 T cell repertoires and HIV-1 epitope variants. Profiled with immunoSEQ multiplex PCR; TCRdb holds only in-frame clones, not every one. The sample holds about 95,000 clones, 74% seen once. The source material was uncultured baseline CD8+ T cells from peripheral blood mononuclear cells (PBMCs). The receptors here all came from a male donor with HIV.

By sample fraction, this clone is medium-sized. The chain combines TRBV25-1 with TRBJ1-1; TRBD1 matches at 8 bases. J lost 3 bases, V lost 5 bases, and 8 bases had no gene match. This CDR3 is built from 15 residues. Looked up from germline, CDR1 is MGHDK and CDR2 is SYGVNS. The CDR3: CASSPYRGNDTEAFF. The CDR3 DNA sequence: TGTGCCAGCAGTCCCTACAGGGGGAATGACACTGAAGCTTTCTTT.

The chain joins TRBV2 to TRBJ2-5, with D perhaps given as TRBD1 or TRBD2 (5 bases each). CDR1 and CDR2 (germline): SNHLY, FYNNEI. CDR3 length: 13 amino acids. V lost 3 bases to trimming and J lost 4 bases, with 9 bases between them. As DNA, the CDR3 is TGTGCCAGCAGTGAGGGACGTCGAGAGACCCAGTACTTC. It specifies CASSEGRRETQYF. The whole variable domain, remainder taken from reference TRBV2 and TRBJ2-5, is EPEVTQTPSHQVTQMGQEVILRCVPISNHLYFYWYRQILGQKVEFLVSFYNNEISEKSEIFDDQFSVERPDGSNFTLKIRSTKLEDSAMYFCASSEGRRETQYFGPGTRLLVL.

CDR3 coding DNA: TGTGCCAGCAGCTTAGTTGTTGGTGATCAGCCCCAGCATTTT. Amino acids: CASSLVVGDQPQHF. The V call is TRBV7-6, the J call TRBJ1-5; D call uncertain. This CDR3 has 14 amino acids. V lost 1 base, J lost 5 bases, and 9 bases lay in between. Germline V gene lookup returns CDR1 SGHVS and CDR2 FNYEAQ.

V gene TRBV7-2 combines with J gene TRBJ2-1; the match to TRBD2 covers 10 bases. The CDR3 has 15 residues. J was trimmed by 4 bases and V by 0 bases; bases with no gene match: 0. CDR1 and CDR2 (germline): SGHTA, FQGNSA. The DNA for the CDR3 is TGTGCCAGCAGCTTAGCTAGCGGGGGGTACAATGAGCAGTTCTTC. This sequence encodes CASSLASGGYNEQFF.